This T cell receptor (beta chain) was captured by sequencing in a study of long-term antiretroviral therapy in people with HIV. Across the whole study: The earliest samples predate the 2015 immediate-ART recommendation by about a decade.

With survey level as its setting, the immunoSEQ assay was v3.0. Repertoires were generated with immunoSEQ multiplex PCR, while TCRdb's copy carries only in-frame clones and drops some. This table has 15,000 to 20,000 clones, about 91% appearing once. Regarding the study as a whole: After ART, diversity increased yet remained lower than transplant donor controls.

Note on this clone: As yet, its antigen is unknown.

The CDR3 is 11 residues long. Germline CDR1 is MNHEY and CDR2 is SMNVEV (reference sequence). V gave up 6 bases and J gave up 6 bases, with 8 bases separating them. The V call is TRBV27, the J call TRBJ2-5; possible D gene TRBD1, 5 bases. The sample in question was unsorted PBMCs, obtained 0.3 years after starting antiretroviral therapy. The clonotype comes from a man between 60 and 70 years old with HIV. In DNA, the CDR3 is TGTGCCAGCAGCCAGGGCCAGACCCAGTACTTC. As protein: CASSQGQTQYF.